This T cell receptor (beta chain) was recorded in a study of sequential checkpoint blockade in melanoma. Treatment described: randomized to nivolumab then ipilimumab (arm A) or the reverse (arm B). The length of the CDR3 is 20 residues. Germline CDR1 is SGHRS and CDR2 is YFSETQ. Between the trimmed V and J ends, which lost 3 bases and 2 bases, there was a span of 27 bases. This clone was found once. The protocol was immunoSEQ multiplex PCR, while the TCRdb copy is restricted to in-frame clones and leaves out a portion. Among about 3,100 clones listed, about 59% were seen once. The chain has TRBV5-1 and TRBJ2-1; D might be TRBD2 (8 bases). The input for sequencing was CD8+ T cells sorted from blood (inferred from file names), taken from a patient given nivolumab and ipilimumab in sequence. The TCR comes from a human donor with melanoma. The CDR3 spells CASSSTPGLAGGSAYNEQFF. The CDR3 DNA follows: TGCGCCAGCAGCTCGACCCCCGGACTAGCAGGGGGAAGTGCCTACAATGAGCAGTTCTTC.